Listed below are T cell receptor beta chains from one sample, sequenced in a study of blood T cell repertoires in COVID-19. Libraries were prepared by immunoSEQ multiplex PCR; TCRdb keeps only in-frame clonotypes and omits some of them. The sample consists of 200,000 to 300,000 clones, around four fifths of them appearing once. The sequencing input was peripheral blood. Receptor source: a woman in her fifties or sixties with active or convalescent COVID-19. Each CDR3 is given with its conserved first and last residue. A D gene is named only where the DNA matches it firmly. The size entry is marked missing in some rows and otherwise reads once, few, many or a size class.

size: once
D: TRBD1
V: TRBV2
J: TRBJ2-2
CDR3: CATVVPGQGTNTGELFF
DNA: TGTGCCACCGTAGTACCGGGACAGGGAACGAACACCGGGGAGCTGTTTTTT

size: once
D: TRBD1
V: TRBV27
J: TRBJ2-7
CDR3: CASGVTGVFPYEQYF
DNA: TGTGCCAGCGGGGTTACAGGGGTGTTCCCCTACGAGCAGTACTTC

size: NA
D: TRBD1
V: TRBV18
J: TRBJ1-1
CDR3: CASSQDRGTAFF
DNA: TGTGCCAGCTCTCAAGACAGGGGTACGGCTTTCTTT

size: NA
D: TRBD1
V: TRBV5-4
J: TRBJ1-1
CDR3: CASSPGQGAGNTEAFF
DNA: TGTGCCAGCAGCCCGGGACAGGGGGCGGGGAACACTGAAGCTTTCTTT

size: NA
D: NA
V: TRBV18
J: TRBJ2-3
CDR3: CASSPSHTDTQYF
DNA: TGTGCCAGCTCACCATCCCACACAGATACGCAGTATTTT

size: NA
D: TRBD2
V: TRBV7-6
J: TRBJ2-2
CDR3: CASSLAAGMAGELFF
DNA: TGTGCCAGCAGCTTAGCAGCGGGGATGGCCGGGGAGCTGTTTTTT

size: NA
D: TRBD1
V: TRBV6-5
J: TRBJ1-4
CDR3: CASSTGQGREKLFF
DNA: TGTGCCAGCAGCACGGGACAGGGGCGAGAAAAACTGTTTTTT

size: NA
D: NA
V: TRBV15
J: TRBJ2-1
CDR3: CATSRDWRGTLSYNEQFF
DNA: TGTGCCACCAGCAGAGATTGGCGCGGAACCCTCTCCTACAATGAGCAGTTCTTC

size: NA
D: NA
V: TRBV4-1
J: TRBJ1-6
CDR3: CASSQDTKLYNSPLHF
DNA: TGCGCCAGCAGCCAAGATACTAAGTTGTATAATTCACCCCTCCACTTT

size: NA
D: TRBD1
V: TRBV6-5
J: TRBJ1-1
CDR3: CASRPGGMYTEAFF
DNA: TGTGCCAGCAGACCAGGGGGTATGTACACTGAAGCTTTCTTT

size: NA
D: TRBD2
V: TRBV6-5
J: TRBJ2-2
CDR3: CASSIGLGTGELFF
DNA: TGTGCCAGCAGCATCGGACTAGGGACCGGGGAGCTGTTTTTT

size: NA
D: TRBD1
V: TRBV27
J: TRBJ1-5
CDR3: CASSPSDRWNQPQHF
DNA: TGTGCCAGCAGTCCCTCGGACAGGTGGAATCAGCCCCAGCATTTT

size: NA
D: NA
V: TRBV5-5
J: TRBJ2-5
CDR3: CASSLVSTETQYF
DNA: TGTGCCAGCAGCTTGGTCAGTACGGAGACCCAGTACTTC

size: NA
D: TRBD1
V: TRBV27
J: TRBJ2-7
CDR3: CASSSLGTASYEQYF
DNA: TGTGCCAGCAGTTCCCTCGGGACAGCTTCCTACGAGCAGTACTTC

size: NA
D: TRBD1
V: TRBV4-1
J: TRBJ2-4
CDR3: CASSQVSGGFIAKNIQYF
DNA: TGCGCCAGCAGCCAGGTGTCAGGGGGTTTCATAGCCAAAAACATTCAGTACTTC

size: NA
D: NA
V: TRBV5-1
J: TRBJ1-2
CDR3: CASSLGAVSHGYTF
DNA: TGCGCCAGCAGCTTAGGGGCAGTTAGTCATGGCTACACCTTC

size: once
D: TRBD1
V: TRBV10-3
J: TRBJ1-2
CDR3: CAISTGTDTLYGYTF
DNA: TGTGCCATCAGTACCGGGACAGATACGCTCTATGGCTACACCTTC

size: NA
D: TRBD1
V: TRBV14
J: TRBJ2-1
CDR3: CASSRTGGAGRNEQFF
DNA: TGTGCCAGCAGCCGAACAGGGGGCGCCGGTAGGAATGAGCAGTTCTTC

size: NA
D: TRBD1
V: TRBV15
J: TRBJ2-3
CDR3: CATSTGTGQTDTQYF
DNA: TGTGCCACCAGCACCGGGACAGGGCAGACAGATACGCAGTATTTT

size: NA
D: TRBD1
V: TRBV2
J: TRBJ1-2
CDR3: CASIGTGGYGYTF
DNA: TGTGCCAGCATCGGGACAGGCGGGTATGGCTACACCTTC

size: NA
D: NA
V: TRBV7-9
J: TRBJ2-2
CDR3: CASSSTNTGELFF
DNA: TGTGCCAGCAGCTCTACGAACACCGGGGAGCTGTTTTTT

size: NA
D: TRBD1
V: TRBV2
J: TRBJ1-1
CDR3: CASRQDRGGGDTEAFF
DNA: TGTGCCAGCAGACAGGACAGGGGAGGGGGAGACACTGAAGCTTTCTTT

size: few
D: TRBD2
V: TRBV10-2
J: TRBJ2-7
CDR3: CASRGLAGGLYEQYF
DNA: TGCGCCAGCCGGGGACTAGCGGGAGGGCTGTACGAGCAGTACTTC

size: NA
D: NA
V: TRBV9
J: TRBJ2-1
CDR3: CASSTTNEQFF
DNA: TGTGCCAGCAGCACTACTAATGAGCAGTTCTTC

size: NA
D: TRBD1
V: TRBV25-1
J: TRBJ1-6
CDR3: CASSRDSNSPLHF
DNA: TGTGCCAGCAGTAGGGACAGTAATTCACCCCTCCACTTT

size: once
D: TRBD2
V: TRBV3-1/TRBV3-2
J: TRBJ2-3
CDR3: CASSPGTSGDTDTQYF
DNA: TGTGCCAGCAGCCCGGGGACTAGCGGGGACACAGATACGCAGTATTTT

size: NA
D: TRBD2
V: TRBV7-2
J: TRBJ2-1
CDR3: CASSLAAGGFNEQFF
DNA: TGTGCCAGCAGCTTAGCGGCGGGAGGGTTCAATGAGCAGTTCTTC

size: NA
D: TRBD2
V: TRBV18
J: TRBJ2-4
CDR3: CASSPLTSGGENIQYF
DNA: TGTGCCAGCTCACCACTCACTTCGGGAGGGGAAAACATTCAGTACTTC

size: NA
D: NA
V: TRBV7-9
J: TRBJ1-1
CDR3: CASSLYGGTEAFF
DNA: TGTGCCAGCAGCTTATATGGAGGCACTGAAGCTTTCTTT

size: NA
D: TRBD2
V: TRBV5-1
J: TRBJ2-1
CDR3: CASSLSGRTYNEQFF
DNA: TGCGCCAGCAGCCTTAGCGGGAGGACTTACAATGAGCAGTTCTTC

size: NA
D: TRBD1
V: TRBV10-1
J: TRBJ2-2
CDR3: CASSEPGQGAGTGELFF
DNA: TGCGCCAGCAGTGAGCCGGGACAGGGGGCAGGCACCGGGGAGCTGTTTTTT

size: NA
D: NA
V: TRBV28
J: TRBJ2-5
CDR3: CASSFGGRVSETQYF
DNA: TGTGCCAGCAGTTTTGGGGGCAGGGTTTCTGAGACCCAGTACTTC

size: NA
D: TRBD2
V: TRBV15
J: TRBJ2-5
CDR3: CATTTGLAPTHLRPETQYF
DNA: TGTGCCACGACAACGGGACTAGCACCAACTCACCTTCGCCCAGAGACCCAGTACTTC

size: NA
D: TRBD2
V: TRBV10-3
J: TRBJ2-3
CDR3: CAISGGSGSTDTQYF
DNA: TGTGCCATCAGTGGAGGTAGCGGGAGCACAGATACGCAGTATTTT

size: NA
D: TRBD1
V: TRBV7-9
J: TRBJ1-4
CDR3: CASSSPGTGTDTNEKLFF
DNA: TGTGCCAGCAGCTCTCCCGGGACAGGGACGGACACTAATGAAAAACTGTTTTTT

size: NA
D: TRBD1
V: TRBV9
J: TRBJ1-2
CDR3: CASGRDRGIYGYTF
DNA: TGTGCCAGCGGCCGGGACAGGGGAATTTATGGCTACACCTTC

size: NA
D: TRBD1
V: TRBV6-5
J: TRBJ1-4
CDR3: CASSRPGTGKEKLFF
DNA: TGTGCCAGCAGTCGACCCGGGACAGGGAAGGAAAAACTGTTTTTT

size: NA
D: NA
V: TRBV14
J: TRBJ2-6
CDR3: CASSLTRSGANVLTF
DNA: TGTGCCAGCAGCCTCACGAGGTCTGGGGCCAACGTCCTGACTTTC

size: once
D: TRBD1
V: TRBV13
J: TRBJ2-6
CDR3: CASSEGGGANVLTF
DNA: TGTGCCAGCAGCGAAGGGGGCGGGGCCAACGTCCTGACTTTC

size: NA
D: TRBD1
V: TRBV9
J: TRBJ2-5
CDR3: CASTLDRGLGETQYF
DNA: TGTGCCAGCACCCTGGACAGGGGGCTTGGGGAGACCCAGTACTTC

size: NA
D: NA
V: TRBV4-1
J: TRBJ1-6
CDR3: CASSPNRVRGSPLHF
DNA: TGCGCCAGCAGCCCAAACAGGGTTCGGGGTTCACCCCTCCACTTT

size: NA
D: NA
V: TRBV3-1/TRBV3-2
J: TRBJ1-2
CDR3: CASSQEGSGARRYGYTF
DNA: TGTGCCAGCAGCCAAGAGGGGTCAGGGGCCCGGCGGTATGGCTACACCTTC

size: NA
D: TRBD1
V: TRBV9
J: TRBJ1-2
CDR3: CASSYRDSNYGYTF
DNA: TGTGCCAGCAGCTACCGGGACAGTAACTATGGCTACACCTTC

size: NA
D: NA
V: TRBV6-1
J: TRBJ1-5
CDR3: CASSELQGVGQPQHF
DNA: TGTGCCAGCAGTGAACTACAGGGTGTCGGTCAGCCCCAGCATTTT

size: NA
D: NA
V: TRBV11-2
J: TRBJ2-7
CDR3: CASSLAYEQYF
DNA: TGTGCCAGCAGCTTAGCATACGAGCAGTACTTC

size: NA
D: NA
V: TRBV5-1
J: TRBJ2-3
CDR3: CASSLVHSTDTQYF
DNA: TGCGCCAGCAGCTTGGTTCATAGCACAGATACGCAGTATTTT

size: NA
D: NA
V: TRBV30
J: TRBJ2-7
CDR3: CAWSVRASLIEQYF
DNA: TGTGCCTGGAGTGTACGGGCTAGCTTGATCGAGCAGTACTTC

size: NA
D: TRBD2
V: TRBV19
J: TRBJ2-3
CDR3: CASGTSGSFGTDTQYF
DNA: TGTGCCAGCGGGACTAGCGGGAGTTTTGGCACAGATACGCAGTATTTT

size: NA
D: NA
V: TRBV6-4
J: TRBJ2-2
CDR3: CASSESGVDTGELFF
DNA: TGTGCCAGCAGTGAGTCAGGGGTTGACACCGGGGAGCTGTTTTTT

size: NA
D: NA
V: TRBV11-3
J: TRBJ2-7
CDR3: CASSPSPGVELYEQYF
DNA: TGTGCCAGCAGCCCCTCACCGGGAGTCGAGTTATACGAGCAGTACTTC

size: NA
D: NA
V: TRBV7-9
J: TRBJ2-1
CDR3: CASSLGRLSSYNEQFF
DNA: TGTGCCAGCAGCTTAGGGCGACTTTCCTCCTACAATGAGCAGTTCTTC

size: NA
D: NA
V: TRBV2
J: TRBJ1-2
CDR3: CASNLTPGYYGYTF
DNA: TGTGCCTCCAACCTTACCCCAGGGTACTATGGCTACACCTTC

size: NA
D: NA
V: TRBV6-5
J: TRBJ1-4
CDR3: CASSKQGDDEKLFF
DNA: TGTGCCAGCAGTAAACAGGGAGACGATGAAAAACTGTTTTTT

size: NA
D: TRBD1
V: TRBV6-2/TRBV6-3
J: TRBJ1-6
CDR3: CASIPGQGFLTRGPLHF
DNA: TGTGCCAGCATCCCGGGACAGGGCTTTTTGACAAGGGGACCCCTCCACTTT

size: NA
D: TRBD2
V: TRBV9
J: TRBJ2-1
CDR3: CASSAGRTSGRTHNEQFF
DNA: TGTGCCAGCAGCGCGGGTAGGACTAGCGGGAGGACCCACAATGAGCAGTTCTTC